A single sample gave rise to the 6 T cell receptor beta chains below, sequenced in a study of shared clonotypes between healthy human individuals (TCRdb year 2020). Receptors were amplified or captured by the immunoSEQ multiplex PCR assay. The table was pulled from immuneACCESS by TCRdb, which kept in-frame rearrangements only. Such tables lose some clones; where checked, under half of the loss comes from unresolved V genes, and the rest has no known cause. Across this sample there are a few hundred thousand clones, with 97% seen only once. The top ten hold 0.055% to 0.07% of the sample. The sequenced sample was naive CD4+ T cells sorted from blood. The sample's cell subset or site label, in plain terms: CD45RA+ positively selected. Receptors originate from a woman aged 25 to 45 in good health.

The genes are TRBV5-4 and TRBJ2-1, with D possibly TRBD2 on 6 matching bases. The CDR3 contains 15 residues. Trimming left V 2 bases short and J 2 bases short, with 11 bases between. CDR1 is SGHNT, CDR2 YYREEE, per germline (reference sequence). The CDR3 here is CASSFPGGTYNEQFF. CDR3 in DNA: TGTGCCAGCAGCTTCCCTGGGGGGACCTACAATGAGCAGTTCTTC.

The chain links TRBV29-1 to TRBJ2-5; TRBD1 aligns across 9 bases. The CDR3 runs to 13 residues. The germline CDR1 and CDR2 sequences are SQVTM and ANQGSEA. After removal of 7 bases from V and 3 bases from J, the junction contained 6 bases not matched to a gene. This CDR3 reads CSGGRDREETQYF. In DNA, the CDR3 is TGCAGCGGGGGCCGGGACAGGGAAGAGACCCAGTACTTC.

The V and J genes are TRBV18 and TRBJ2-7, with D possibly TRBD1 on 5 matching bases. The germline gives CDR1 KGHSH, CDR2 LQKENI. The germline V and J ends were trimmed by 3 bases and 6 bases, with 18 bases remaining between them. CDR3 length: 15 residues. DNA of the CDR3: TGTGCCAGCTCACCTCCCGGCAAGGGGCCGGGCGAGCAGTACTTC. Translated: CASSPPGKGPGEQYF.

The chain combines TRBV7-2 with TRBJ2-7; 9 nucleotides match TRBD1. The V and J ends lost 5 bases and 5 bases, in that order; junction bases with no gene match: 10. The germline V gene encodes CDR1 SGHTA and CDR2 FQGNSA. The CDR3 contains 15 residues. CDR3 sequence (DNA): TGTGCCAGCAGCCCACGGTGGACAGGGGTCCACGAGCAGTACTTC. Residues: CASSPRWTGVHEQYF.

The genes are TRBV27 and TRBJ1-1; D uncertain. This CDR3 has 9 residues. V shed 10 bases and J shed 3 bases, with 3 bases lying between them. Germline lookup yields CDR1 MNHEY and CDR2 SMNVEV (reference sequence). CDR3 loop: CATYTEAFF. The CDR3, as DNA: TGTGCCACATACACTGAAGCTTTCTTT.

The genes are TRBV2 and TRBJ2-5; no reliable D call. V shed 6 bases and J shed 9 bases, with 17 bases lying between them. CDR3 length: 13 residues. Germline CDR1 is SNHLY and CDR2 is FYNNEI. CDR3 residues: CASRKEPDVAQYF. CDR3 coding DNA: TGTGCCAGCAGAAAGGAGCCCGATGTGGCCCAGTACTTC.